Listed here are 2 T cell receptor beta chains from one sample, sequenced in a study of a mutant IDH1 vaccine in newly diagnosed glioma. As to time point: week 5, during vaccination. Every single dose of the vaccine, 300 ug of mutant IDH1 20-mer peptide, came with topical imiquimod. Using immunoSEQ multiplex PCR, the repertoire was profiled, and TCRdb retains in-frame clones only, with some absent. The sample lists around 25,000 clones; roughly three quarters were seen once. What these receptors recognize is not known. Source: PBMCs, taken from a glioma patient whose treatment included an IDH1 peptide vaccine. The receptors come from a man aged 40-49 years with glioma. Some clones in this sample may be carry-over from other donors' samples.

The J gene is TRBJ2-4, the V gene TRBV7-8; a weak D match, TRBD2 (5 bases). The CDR3 runs 15 residues. Per the germline V gene, CDR1 is SGHVS and CDR2 is FQNEAQ. Trimming removed 0 bases from V and 5 bases from J, with 11 bases in between. The CDR3 protein is CASSLAGREQNIQYF. The DNA for the CDR3 is TGTGCCAGCAGCTTAGCGGGAAGGGAGCAAAACATTCAGTACTTC.

The chain is built from TRBV20-1 and TRBJ2-5; D gene ambiguous. The V gene's germline CDR1 is DFQATT and CDR2 SNEGSKA (reference sequence). V was pared by 8 bases and J by 0 bases, with 4 bases between. The CDR3 length is 10 residues. CDR3 sequence: CSPDQETQYF. The CDR3 coding sequence is TGCAGTCCTGACCAAGAGACCCAGTACTTC.